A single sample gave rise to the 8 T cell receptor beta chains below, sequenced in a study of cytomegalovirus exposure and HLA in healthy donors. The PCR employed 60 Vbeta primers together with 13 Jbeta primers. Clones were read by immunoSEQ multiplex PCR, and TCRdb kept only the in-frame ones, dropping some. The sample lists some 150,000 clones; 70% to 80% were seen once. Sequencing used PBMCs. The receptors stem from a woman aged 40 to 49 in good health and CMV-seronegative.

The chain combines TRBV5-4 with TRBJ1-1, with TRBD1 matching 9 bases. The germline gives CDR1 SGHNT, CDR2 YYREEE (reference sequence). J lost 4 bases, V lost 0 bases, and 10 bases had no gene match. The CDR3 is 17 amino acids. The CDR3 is CASSLDQARDRATEAFF. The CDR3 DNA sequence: TGTGCCAGCAGCTTGGATCAGGCCCGGGACAGGGCCACTGAAGCTTTCTTT.

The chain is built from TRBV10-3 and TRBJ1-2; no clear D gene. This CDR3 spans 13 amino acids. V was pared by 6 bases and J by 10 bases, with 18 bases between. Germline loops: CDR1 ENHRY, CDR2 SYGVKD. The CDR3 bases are TGTGCCATCAGGGGAGGACGGAACCAACCCTACACCTTC. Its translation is CAIRGGRNQPYTF.

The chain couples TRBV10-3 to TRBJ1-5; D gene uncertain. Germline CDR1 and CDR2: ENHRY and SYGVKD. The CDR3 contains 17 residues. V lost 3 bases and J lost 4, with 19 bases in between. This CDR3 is CAISEETVVAGNQPQHF. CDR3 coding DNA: TGTGCCATCAGTGAAGAAACTGTGGTAGCTGGGAATCAGCCCCAGCATTTT.

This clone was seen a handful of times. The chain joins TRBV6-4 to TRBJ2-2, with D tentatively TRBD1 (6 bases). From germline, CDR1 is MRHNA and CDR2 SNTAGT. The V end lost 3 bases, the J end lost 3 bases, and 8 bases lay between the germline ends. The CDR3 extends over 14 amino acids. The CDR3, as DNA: TGTGCCAGCAGTGAGGGGGCTGACACCGGGGAGCTGTTTTTT. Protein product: CASSEGADTGELFF.

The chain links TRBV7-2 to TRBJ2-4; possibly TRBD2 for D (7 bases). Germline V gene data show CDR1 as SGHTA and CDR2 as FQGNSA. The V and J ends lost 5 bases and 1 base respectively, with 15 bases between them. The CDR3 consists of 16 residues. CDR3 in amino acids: CASSGRGSLAKNIQYF. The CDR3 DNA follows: TGTGCCAGCAGCGGGAGGGGGTCCCTTGCCAAAAACATTCAGTACTTC.

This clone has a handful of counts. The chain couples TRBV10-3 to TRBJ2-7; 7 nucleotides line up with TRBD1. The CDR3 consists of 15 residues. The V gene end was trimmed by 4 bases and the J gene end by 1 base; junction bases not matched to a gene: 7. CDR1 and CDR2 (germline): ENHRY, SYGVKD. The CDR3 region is CAISVVGDSSYEQYF. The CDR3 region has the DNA TGTGCCATCAGTGTAGTAGGGGACAGTTCCTACGAGCAGTACTTC.

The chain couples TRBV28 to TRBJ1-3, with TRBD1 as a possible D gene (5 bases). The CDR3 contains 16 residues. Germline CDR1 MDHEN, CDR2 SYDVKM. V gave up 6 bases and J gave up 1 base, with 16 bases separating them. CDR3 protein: CASRPQGSPSGNTIYF. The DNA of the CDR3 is TGTGCCAGCAGACCCCAGGGTAGCCCATCTGGAAACACCATATATTTT.

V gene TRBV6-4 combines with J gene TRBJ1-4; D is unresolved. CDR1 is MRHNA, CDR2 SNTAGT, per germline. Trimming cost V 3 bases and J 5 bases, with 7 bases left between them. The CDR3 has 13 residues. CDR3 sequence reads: CASSEGENEKLFF. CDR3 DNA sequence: TGTGCCAGCAGTGAGGGAGAGAATGAAAAACTGTTTTTT.